This TCR beta chain came from a study of vaccination effects on CD4 cells after COVID-19. In the study overall: Post-vaccine sampling took place a median of 72 days after the second dose. Study-wide results and limits: The vaccine-induced clones of healthy vaccinees included only 1 of 255 that cross-reacted with common cold coronaviruses.

Notes on this clone: Its antigen is not identified.

Antigen-specific CD4+ T cells expanded by the ViraFEST assay with viral peptide pools were then sequenced. Researchers isolated CD4+ T cells once approximately ten days of culture had elapsed. All participants had two doses of either the BNT162b2 or mRNA-1273 vaccine. Cultures used around 1.8 million PBMC per well, about 10 IU/ml IL-2 and approximately 11 ug/ml peptides. On day 3 and again on day 7, half the medium was replaced with IL-2 medium. Sequencing used immunoSEQ multiplex PCR; TCRdb keeps in-frame clones, though not all of them. The table includes 84,000 or so clones, roughly 80% detected once. CDR3 length: 16 residues. Germline V gene data show CDR1 as KGHDR and CDR2 as SFDVKD. Trimming took 4 bases from V and 0 from J; bases not matched to a gene: 4.

The chain links TRBV24-1 to TRBJ2-3; 9 bases align to TRBD2. The specimen comprised CD4+ T cells from PBMCs cultured with HCoV-OC43 spike peptides, sampled after COVID-19 vaccination. Subset indicated: HCoV-OC43 spike overlapping peptide pool stimulation. The TCR originated in a human donor who received a COVID-19 vaccine. CDR3 residues: CATSDPSGGSTDTQYF. CDR3 sequence (DNA): TGTGCCACCAGTGACCCCAGCGGGGGGAGCACAGATACGCAGTATTTT.